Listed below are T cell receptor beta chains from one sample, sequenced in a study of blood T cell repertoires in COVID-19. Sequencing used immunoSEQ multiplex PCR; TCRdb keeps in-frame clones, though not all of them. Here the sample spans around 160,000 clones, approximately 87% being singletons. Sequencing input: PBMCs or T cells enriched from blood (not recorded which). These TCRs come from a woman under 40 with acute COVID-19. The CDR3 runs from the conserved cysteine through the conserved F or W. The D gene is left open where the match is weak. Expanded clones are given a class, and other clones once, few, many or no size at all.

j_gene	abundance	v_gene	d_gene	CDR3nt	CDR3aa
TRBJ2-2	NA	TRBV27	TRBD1	TGTGCCAGCAGTTTCGAGGGGGCAGGCACCGGGGAGCTGTTTTTT	CASSFEGAGTGELFF
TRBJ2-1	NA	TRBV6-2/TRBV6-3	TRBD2	TGTGCCAGCAGTTACTCGATGCGGGAGGGCTATGAGCAGTTCTTC	CASSYSMREGYEQFF
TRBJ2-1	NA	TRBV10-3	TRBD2	TGTGCCATCAGTCCAGGACTAGCAGATGAGCAGTTCTTC	CAISPGLADEQFF
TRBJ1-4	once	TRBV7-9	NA	TGTGCCAGCAGCCCGAGCCCCGGCGGGGAAAAACTGTTTTTT	CASSPSPGGEKLFF
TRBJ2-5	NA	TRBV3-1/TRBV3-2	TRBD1	TGTGCCAGCAGCCGTGGGGACAGCCAAGAGACCCAGTACTTC	CASSRGDSQETQYF
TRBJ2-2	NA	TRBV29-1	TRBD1	TGCAGCGTCGAGGACAGGCAGAACACCGGGGAGCTGTTTTTT	CSVEDRQNTGELFF
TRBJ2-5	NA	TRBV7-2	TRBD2	TGTGCCAGCAGTCCCTTAGCGGGAGGAAGGGCCCAAGAGACCCAGTACTTC	CASSPLAGGRAQETQYF
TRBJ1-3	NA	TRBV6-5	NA	TGTGCCAGCACCGTAAACAGAATCGGTGGAAACACCATATATTTT	CASTVNRIGGNTIYF
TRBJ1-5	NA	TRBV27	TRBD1	TGTGCCAGCAGTCGACAGGGGTTCTATAGCAATCAGCCCCAGCATTTT	CASSRQGFYSNQPQHF
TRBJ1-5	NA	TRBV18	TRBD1	TGTGCCAGCTCACCATATCAGGGGGCAGATCAGCCCCAGCATTTT	CASSPYQGADQPQHF
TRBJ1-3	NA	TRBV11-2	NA	TGTGCCAGCAGCTCATCGCGGGCGGCGGACACCATATATTTT	CASSSSRAADTIYF
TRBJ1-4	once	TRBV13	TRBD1	TGTGCCAGCAGTAACCTCGGACAGGGAGGTGAAAAACTGTTTTTT	CASSNLGQGGEKLFF
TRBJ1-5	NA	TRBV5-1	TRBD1	TGCGCCAGCAGCCCGGACCCAGGGGGGAGGCAGCCCCAGCATTTT	CASSPDPGGRQPQHF
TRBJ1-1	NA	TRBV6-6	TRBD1	TGTGCCAGCAGTCATACTCGGACAGGGCTGAACACTGAAGCTTTCTTT	CASSHTRTGLNTEAFF